These 18 T cell receptor beta chains were all obtained from the same sample, sequenced in a study of beta chain features in type 1 diabetes. These TCRs are of unknown antigen specificity. Expressed TCRB transcripts were sequenced because the isolated RNA had all been reverse transcribed beforehand. Generated by immunoSEQ multiplex PCR, the TCRdb table keeps only in-frame clones and is missing some. The data contain 600,000 to 750,000 clones, approximately 13% of them singletons. Findings of the study overall: Significant though moderate, a shortening of TCRB CDR3s appeared in all four CD4+ subsets of Type 1 diabetes patients.

The sample consisted of naive CD4+ T cells from blood. The receptor source for this set is a man in his thirties or forties with type 1 diabetes.

This clone has only a few counts. The CDR3 coding sequence is TGTGCCAGCAGTCCGGGACAGGGGATGGAGACCCAGTACTTC. It translates to CASSPGQGMETQYF. The chain has TRBV27 and TRBJ2-5; 10 nucleotides match TRBD1. Losses at the gene ends were 5 bases for V and 5 bases for J; bases not matched to a gene: 5. Per the germline V gene, CDR1 is MNHEY and CDR2 is SMNVEV (reference sequence). This CDR3 has 14 residues.

This clone has only a few counts. V gene TRBV10-3 combines with J gene TRBJ2-1; a possible D gene is TRBD2 (7 bases). Germline CDR1 reads ENHRY; CDR2 reads SYGVKD. The CDR3 runs to 16 residues. Trimming stripped 4 bases from V and 7 bases from J, with 20 bases between. For the CDR3, the DNA is TGTGCCATCAGTGGAGGGTACAGGGAGGGGTGGAATGAGCAGTTCTTC. Translation: CAISGGYREGWNEQFF.

This clone was counted between two and nine times. This chain uses TRBV7-2 with TRBJ2-4; the D is unclear. The CDR3 consists of 12 residues. Trimming cost V 5 bases and J 6 bases, with 8 bases left between them. Germline CDR1 reads SGHTA; CDR2 reads FQGNSA. The CDR3: CASSPDVNIQYF. CDR3 coding DNA: TGTGCCAGCAGCCCGGACGTAAACATTCAGTACTTC.

The sample holds a few counts of this clone. The rearrangement links TRBV7-2 to TRBJ1-5; maybe TRBD1 (5 bases). This CDR3 comprises 16 residues. The germline V gene encodes CDR1 SGHTA and CDR2 FQGNSA. V lost 4 bases, J lost 4 bases, and 17 bases lay in between. The chain's CDR3 is CASSSQLAGTNQPQHF. In nucleotides, the CDR3 is TGTGCCAGCAGCTCACAGCTGGCAGGGACTAATCAGCCCCAGCATTTT.

This rearrangement joins TRBV28 to TRBJ2-7; TRBD1 or TRBD2 may be the D gene (6 bases each). Deletions cut 4 bases from V and 4 bases from J, with 14 bases between. The V gene's germline CDR1 is MDHEN and CDR2 SYDVKM. The CDR3 sequence is 14 residues long. CDR3 residues: CASSSPVGGYEQYF. In nucleotides, the CDR3 is TGTGCCAGCAGTTCCCCGGTAGGGGGGTACGAGCAGTACTTC.

This clone was counted between two and nine times. Other DNA variants within this sample encode the same CDR3. The genes are TRBV5-1 and TRBJ2-2; 9 positions agree with TRBD1. The CDR3 is made up of 16 amino acids. After removal of 0 bases from V and 2 bases from J, the junction contained 2 bases not matched to a gene. CDR1 is SGHRS and CDR2 is YFSETQ in the germline V gene. The DNA for the CDR3 is TGCGCCAGCAGCTTGGAGGGACAGGGTAACACCGGGGAGCTGTTTTTT. Translated: CASSLEGQGNTGELFF.

This chain uses TRBV7-2 with TRBJ1-2; 8 bases match TRBD1. The CDR3 runs to 15 residues. Germline lookup yields CDR1 SGHTA and CDR2 FQGNSA. J was trimmed by 2 bases and V by 2 bases; bases with no gene match: 4. CDR3 residues: CASSLTGGPNYGYTF. As DNA, the CDR3 is TGTGCCAGCAGCTTAACAGGGGGTCCGAACTATGGCTACACCTTC. The variable domain in full, with the rest retrieved from reference TRBV7-2 and TRBJ1-2, is GAGVSQSPSNKVTEKGKDVELRCDPISGHTALYWYRQSLGQGLEFLIYFQGNSAPDKSGLPSDRFSAERTGGSVSTLTIQRTQQEDSAVYLCASSLTGGPNYGYTFGSGTRLTVV.

This clone was counted a few times. This chain links TRBV15 with TRBJ1-5, with TRBD1 identical over 7 bases. J was trimmed by 1 base and V by 8 bases; bases with no gene match: 8. The CDR3 loop spans 15 amino acids. Germline loops: CDR1 LNHNV, CDR2 YYDKDF (reference sequence). The CDR3 DNA reads as TGTGCCACCCGTCCCCAGGGGGGGAGCAATCAGCCCCAGCATTTT. This gives the protein CATRPQGGSNQPQHF.

This clone has a handful of counts. The chain uses TRBV6-6 and TRBJ2-5, with 7 bases lining up with TRBD1. The CDR3 runs 14 residues. V dropped 6 bases and J dropped 4; count of bases not matched to a gene: 8. Per germline, CDR1 MNHNY and CDR2 SVGAGI (reference sequence). In DNA, the CDR3 is TGTGCCAGCAGGCGCGACAGGGATGGAGAGACCCAGTACTTC. Translated, it gives CASRRDRDGETQYF.

This chain connects TRBV18 to TRBJ2-1, with D possibly being TRBD1 (5 bases). V was shortened by 3 bases and J by 7 bases, with 19 bases between the two germline ends. From germline, CDR1 is KGHSH and CDR2 LQKENI. The CDR3 covers 16 residues. CDR3 sequence: CASSPNWQGLRNEQFF. Written as DNA, the CDR3 is TGTGCCAGCTCACCGAATTGGCAGGGCCTTAGGAATGAGCAGTTCTTC.

This clone was recorded a few times. This chain joins TRBV7-8 and TRBJ2-6; weak D call: TRBD1 (6 bases). The CDR3 sequence is 16 residues long. V shed 5 bases and J shed 0 bases, with 11 bases lying between them. Per the germline V gene, CDR1 is SGHVS and CDR2 is FQNEAQ. CDR3 sequence reads: CASSTRQASGANVLTF. Here the CDR3 DNA reads TGTGCCAGCAGCACTCGACAGGCCTCTGGGGCCAACGTCCTGACTTTC. The whole variable domain, remainder taken from reference TRBV7-8 and TRBJ2-6, is GAGVSQSPRYKVAKRGQDVALRCDPISGHVSLFWYQQALGQGPEFLTYFQNEAQLDKSGLPSDRFFAERPEGSVSTLKIQRTQQEDSAVYLCASSTRQASGANVLTFGAGSRLTVL.

The table lists this clone with a few counts. This chain links TRBV23-1 with TRBJ1-5; D remains ambiguous. TRBV23-1 is an ORF, and what it does is uncertain. V lost 0 bases and J lost 3, with 9 bases in between. The CDR3 totals 15 residues. In nucleotides, the CDR3 is TGCGCCAGCAGTCAATCTGACGGGAACAATCAGCCCCAGCATTTT. Residues: CASSQSDGNNQPQHF.

The V gene is TRBV14, the J gene TRBJ1-4; 9 nucleotides align to TRBD1. In germline, CDR1 is SGHDN, CDR2 FVKESK. The CDR3 totals 14 residues. J lost 8 bases, V lost 5 bases, and 6 bases had no gene match. The CDR3 loop is CASSRGQGGEKLFF. CDR3 coding DNA: TGTGCCAGCAGCAGGGGACAGGGAGGCGAAAAACTGTTTTTT. Full variable domain (missing parts from reference TRBV14 and TRBJ1-4): EAGVTQFPSHSVIEKGQTVTLRCDPISGHDNLYWYRRVMGKEIKFLLHFVKESKQDESGMPNNRFLAERTGGTYSTLKVQPAELEDSGVYFCASSRGQGGEKLFFGSGTQLSVL.

This rearrangement joins TRBV14 to TRBJ2-5; TRBD2 agrees at 9 bases. The germline gives CDR1 SGHDN, CDR2 FVKESK. V was clipped by 3 bases and J by 2 bases; unmatched bases: 4. This CDR3 comprises 15 residues. CDR3 residues: CASSHQRGVQETQYF. The CDR3 bases are TGTGCCAGCAGCCACCAGCGGGGGGTTCAAGAGACCCAGTACTTC.

This clone showed up just a few times. The chain carries TRBV6-1 and TRBJ2-3; 14 nucleotides align to TRBD2. This CDR3 contains 19 residues. Germline V gene data show CDR1 as MNHNS and CDR2 as SASEGT. V dropped 4 bases and J dropped 3; count of bases not matched to a gene: 12. The CDR3 region is CASSVTETSGGARTDTQYF. In nucleotides, the CDR3 is TGTGCCAGCAGTGTTACTGAGACTAGCGGGGGGGCGAGGACAGATACGCAGTATTTT.

CDR3 amino acids: CASSVVGLAPPNEQFF. The CDR3 region has the DNA TGTGCCAGCAGCGTAGTAGGCCTAGCGCCTCCGAATGAGCAGTTCTTC. The chain uses TRBV9 and TRBJ2-1; maybe TRBD2 (6 bases). Trimming left V 0 bases short and J 7 bases short, with 17 bases between. The CDR3 has 16 residues. Germline V gives CDR1 SGDLS, CDR2 YYNGEE.

CDR3 amino acids: CSVEDHRVSTGELFF. CDR3 in DNA: TGCAGCGTTGAAGATCATCGGGTTTCCACCGGGGAGCTGTTTTTT. This chain joins TRBV29-1 and TRBJ2-2; D remains ambiguous. This CDR3 has 15 amino acids. V was pared by 0 bases and J by 4 bases, with 12 bases between. Germline V gene data show CDR1 as SQVTM and CDR2 as ANQGSEA.

The chain links TRBV5-1 to TRBJ1-3, with 10 nucleotides matching TRBD1. V was clipped by 2 bases and J by 2 bases; unmatched bases: 1. This CDR3 has 15 amino acids. Looked up from germline, CDR1 is SGHRS and CDR2 is YFSETQ. In nucleotides, the CDR3 is TGCGCCAGCAGCTTAGGACAGGGGGCTGGAAACACCATATATTTT. Its protein is CASSLGQGAGNTIYF. The entire variable domain, with the rest obtained from reference TRBV5-1 and TRBJ1-3, is as follows: KAGVTQTPRYLIKTRGQQVTLSCSPISGHRSVSWYQQTPGQGLQFLFEYFSETQRNKGNFPGRFSGRQFSNSRSEMNVSTLELGDSALYLCASSLGQGAGNTIYFGEGSWLTVV.